The 9 T cell receptor beta chains below were found in one sample sequenced in a study of naive and memory T cell subsets. Study conclusions and caveats: A few larger clonotypes appeared in naive repertoires, especially CD8, possibly memory cells re-expressing CD45RA.

Antigen specificity for these receptors is unknown. Both TRBC1 and TRBC2 were covered by a beta constant-region primer of two equimolar oligonucleotides. Ligated cDNA was amplified by four rounds of PCR with nested alpha and beta constant-region primers and SP2. In TCRdb, the UMI-ligation and nested PCR reads were re-called with MiXCR into one record per CDR3 protein. This table has around 83,000 distinct CDR3 sequences, over 9% appearing once. Material: naive CD4+ T cells from blood. These receptors were obtained from a human donor in good health.

The J gene is TRBJ2-4, the V gene TRBV14; possible D gene TRBD2, 6 bases. Trimming removed 4 bases at V and 3 bases at J, with 10 bases between. In germline, CDR1 is SGHDN, CDR2 FVKESK. This CDR3 has 14 amino acids. CDR3 DNA: TGTGCCAGCAGCCCCGGGGGAGTCAAAAACATTCAGTACTTC. Translating it yields CASSPGGVKNIQYF.

A few counts support this clonotype. This chain links TRBV5-1 with TRBJ2-7, with 11 bases aligning to TRBD2. This CDR3 is 18 amino acids long. V dropped 2 bases and J dropped 2; count of bases not matched to a gene: 12. Germline V gene lookup returns CDR1 SGHRS and CDR2 YFSETQ. The CDR3 here is CASSLQRTSGPPPYEQYF. The CDR3 nucleotides are TGCGCCAGCAGCTTACAGCGGACTAGCGGGCCCCCTCCCTACGAGCAGTACTTC.

J is TRBJ2-3 and V is TRBV20-1, with TRBD1 matching 8 bases. The V segment lost 4 bases and the J segment 0 bases; nucleotides outside the gene matches: 12. Germline CDR1 reads DFQATT; CDR2 reads SNEGSKA (reference sequence). The CDR3 is 17 residues long. Here the CDR3 reads CSATYWTGRSSTDTQYF. The CDR3, as DNA: TGCAGTGCTACCTACTGGACAGGGCGCTCTAGCACAGATACGCAGTATTTT.

This clonotype turned up a few times. The chain couples TRBV20-1 to TRBJ1-2; D is possibly TRBD1 (5 bases). This CDR3 has 13 residues. Germline V gene lookup returns CDR1 DFQATT and CDR2 SNEGSKA (reference sequence). The germline V and J ends were trimmed by 5 bases and 3 bases, with 13 bases remaining between them. The CDR3 sequence is CSAGGATDYGYTF. The CDR3 DNA is TGCAGTGCTGGAGGGGCCACCGACTATGGCTACACCTTC.

This clonotype was detected many times. The J gene is TRBJ2-3, the V gene TRBV6-2 or TRBV6-3; 7 bases are a match to TRBD1. CDR3 length: 13 residues. Unmatched junction bases numbered 3, after V lost 6 bases and J lost 3 bases. Looked up from germline, CDR1 is MNHEY and CDR2 is SVGEGT. The CDR3 DNA reads as TGTGCCAGCAGGACGACAGGGACAGATACGCAGTATTTT. It encodes CASRTTGTDTQYF.

The chain has TRBV2 and TRBJ2-1; perhaps TRBD2 as D (6 bases). CDR3 size: 15 residues. The ends were cut back, 2 bases at V and 6 bases at J, with 14 bases in the middle. In germline, CDR1 is SNHLY, CDR2 FYNNEI. The CDR3: CASSEILKGGNEQFF. CDR3 DNA: TGTGCCAGCAGTGAAATCCTGAAGGGAGGCAATGAGCAGTTCTTC. The variable domain in full, completed from reference TRBV2 and TRBJ2-1, reads EPEVTQTPSHQVTQMGQEVILRCVPISNHLYFYWYRQILGQKVEFLVSFYNNEISEKSEIFDDQFSVERPDGSNFTLKIRSTKLEDSAMYFCASSEILKGGNEQFFGPGTRLTVL.

The chain uses TRBV6-1 and TRBJ2-1; 7 nucleotides line up with TRBD1. The CDR3 covers 13 residues. Germline CDR1 is MNHNS and CDR2 is SASEGT. With 8 bases clipped from V and 3 bases from J, the junction kept 4 bases outside the gene matches. CDR3 amino acids: CASDRALYNEQFF. As DNA, the CDR3 is TGTGCCAGCGACAGGGCGCTCTACAATGAGCAGTTCTTC.

This clonotype has a count of ten or more. The CDR3, as DNA: TGTGCCATCAGTGAGTCGTCGGGGCAAGCTTTCTTT. Translation gives CAISESSGQAFF. The rearrangement uses TRBV10-3 and TRBJ1-1; D is perhaps TRBD1 (5 bases). Trimming left V 0 bases short and J 9 bases short, with 8 bases between. Germline values: CDR1 ENHRY, CDR2 SYGVKD. The CDR3 is 12 amino acids.

Many counts were recorded for this clonotype. A read error may account for a junction end that differs from germline. V gene TRBV6-1 combines with J gene TRBJ2-3, with D tentatively TRBD1 (6 bases). The CDR3 totals 15 residues. Germline CDR1 reads MNHNS; CDR2 reads SASEGT. CDR3 region: CASREDRPSTDTQYF. CDR3 nucleotides: TGTGCCAGCAGGGAAGACAGGCCTAGCACAGATACGCAGTATTTT.